The T cell receptor beta chain described here comes from a study of molecular identifiers for immune sequencing clone quantification. Previously described methods and listed TCR primers produced bulk TCR libraries. TCRdb used MiXCR to reprocess the PCR reads, holding one entry per CDR3 protein. The sample has hundreds of thousands of distinct CDR3 sequences; about 25% are singletons. The CDR3 has 11 amino acids. Per the germline V gene, CDR1 is SGHTA and CDR2 is FQGNSA. Naive CD8 libraries came from around 18,000 to 910,000 sorted cells with 10%, 30% or 50% RNA. Sorting defined naive CD8 T cells as CD8+CD4-CCR7+CD45RA+. On this clonotype itself: This may be a read error: a much more frequent sequence differs by one nucleotide.

The sample taken for sequencing was naive CD8+ T cells from blood, with Jurkat cell RNA spiked in. Subset in this sample: FACS-sorted CD8+CD4-CCR7+CD45RA+ naive T cells. J is TRBJ2-7 and V is TRBV7-2; D uncertain. This sequence was found in a human donor in good health. Some libraries in this study had Jurkat cell RNA spiked in. The CDR3 DNA sequence: TGTGCCAGCGGATTCTCCTACGACCAGTACTTC. Its protein is CASGFSYDQYF.